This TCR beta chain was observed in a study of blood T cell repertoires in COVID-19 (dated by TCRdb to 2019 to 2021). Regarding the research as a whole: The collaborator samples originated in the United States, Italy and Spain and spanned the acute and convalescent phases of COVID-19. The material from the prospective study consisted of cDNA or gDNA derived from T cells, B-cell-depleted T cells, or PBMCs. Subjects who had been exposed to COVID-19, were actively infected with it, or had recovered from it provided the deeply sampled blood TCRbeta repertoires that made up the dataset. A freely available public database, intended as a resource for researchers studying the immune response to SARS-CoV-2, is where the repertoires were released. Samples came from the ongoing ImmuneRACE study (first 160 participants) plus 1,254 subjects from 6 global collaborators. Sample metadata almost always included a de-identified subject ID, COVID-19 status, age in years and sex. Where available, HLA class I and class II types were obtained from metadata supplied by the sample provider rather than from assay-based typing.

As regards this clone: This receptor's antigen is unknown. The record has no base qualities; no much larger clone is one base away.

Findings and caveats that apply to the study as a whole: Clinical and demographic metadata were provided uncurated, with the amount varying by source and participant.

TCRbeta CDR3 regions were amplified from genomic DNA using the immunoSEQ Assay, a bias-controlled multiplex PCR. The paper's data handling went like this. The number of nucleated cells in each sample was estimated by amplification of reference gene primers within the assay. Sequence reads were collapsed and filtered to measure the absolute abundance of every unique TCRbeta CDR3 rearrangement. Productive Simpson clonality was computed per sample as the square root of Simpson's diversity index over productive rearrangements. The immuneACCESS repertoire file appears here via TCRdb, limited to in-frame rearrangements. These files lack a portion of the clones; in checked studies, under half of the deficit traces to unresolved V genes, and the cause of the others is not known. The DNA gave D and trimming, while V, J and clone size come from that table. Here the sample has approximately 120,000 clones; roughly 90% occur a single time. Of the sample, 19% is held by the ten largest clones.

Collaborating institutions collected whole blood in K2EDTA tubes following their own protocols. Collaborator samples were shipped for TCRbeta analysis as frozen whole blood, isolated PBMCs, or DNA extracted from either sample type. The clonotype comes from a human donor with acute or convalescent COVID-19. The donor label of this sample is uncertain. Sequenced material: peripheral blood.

The DNA reads as follows: TGTGCCAGCAGCTTCGCCGGGAGAAACACCATATATTTT. The resulting protein is CASSFAGRNTIYF. Here the chain combines TRBV7-9 and TRBJ1-3; the D segment cannot be called with confidence. V and J lose 3 bases and 5 bases, and a span of 8 bases separates them. The CDR3 spans 13 residues, from the cysteine through the phenylalanine. Only the CDR3 DNA stays, 39 bases, in frame from base 1. The germline V gene (reference sequence) yields SEHNR for CDR1 and FQNEAQ for CDR2.